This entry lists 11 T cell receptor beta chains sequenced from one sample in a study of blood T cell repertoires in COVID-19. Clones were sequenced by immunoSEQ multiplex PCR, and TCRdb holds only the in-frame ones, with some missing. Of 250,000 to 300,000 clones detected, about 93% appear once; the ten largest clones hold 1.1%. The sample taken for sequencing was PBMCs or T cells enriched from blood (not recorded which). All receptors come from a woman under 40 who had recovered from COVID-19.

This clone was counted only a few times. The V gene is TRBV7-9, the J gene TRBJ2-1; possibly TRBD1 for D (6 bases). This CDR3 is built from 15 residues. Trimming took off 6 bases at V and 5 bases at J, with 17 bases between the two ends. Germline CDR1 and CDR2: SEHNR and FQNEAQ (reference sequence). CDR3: CASSPRGSADNEQFF. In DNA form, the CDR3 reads TGTGCCAGCAGTCCGAGGGGGAGCGCCGACAATGAGCAGTTCTTC.

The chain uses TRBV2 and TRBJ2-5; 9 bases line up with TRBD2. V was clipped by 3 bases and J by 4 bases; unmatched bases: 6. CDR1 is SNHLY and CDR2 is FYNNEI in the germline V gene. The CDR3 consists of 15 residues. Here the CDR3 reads CASSDLGRGGETQYF. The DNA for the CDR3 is TGTGCCAGCAGTGATCTCGGGCGGGGGGGAGAGACCCAGTACTTC. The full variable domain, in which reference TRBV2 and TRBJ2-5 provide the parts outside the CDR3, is EPEVTQTPSHQVTQMGQEVILRCVPISNHLYFYWYRQILGQKVEFLVSFYNNEISEKSEIFDDQFSVERPDGSNFTLKIRSTKLEDSAMYFCASSDLGRGGETQYFGPGTRLLVL.

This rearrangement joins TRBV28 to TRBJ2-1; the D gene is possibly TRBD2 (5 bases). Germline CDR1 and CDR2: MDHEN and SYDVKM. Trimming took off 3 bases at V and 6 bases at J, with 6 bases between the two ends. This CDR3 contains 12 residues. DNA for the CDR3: TGTGCCAGCAGTTTCGCGGGCAATGAGCAGTTCTTC. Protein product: CASSFAGNEQFF.

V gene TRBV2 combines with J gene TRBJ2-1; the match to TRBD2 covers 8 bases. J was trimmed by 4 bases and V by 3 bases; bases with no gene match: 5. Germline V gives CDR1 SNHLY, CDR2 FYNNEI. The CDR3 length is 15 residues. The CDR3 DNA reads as TGTGCCAGCAGTGAGTCGCTAGCGGGTTACAATGAGCAGTTCTTC. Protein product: CASSESLAGYNEQFF.

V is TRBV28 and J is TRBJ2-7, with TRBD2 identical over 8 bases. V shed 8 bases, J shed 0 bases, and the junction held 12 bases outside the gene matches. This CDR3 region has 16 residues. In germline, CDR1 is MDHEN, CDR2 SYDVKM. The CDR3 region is CASSMYSSGYSYEQYF. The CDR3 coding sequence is TGTGCCAGCTCGATGTATTCTAGCGGGTACTCCTACGAGCAGTACTTC. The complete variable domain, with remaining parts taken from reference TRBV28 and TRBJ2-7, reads DVKVTQSSRYLVKRTGEKVFLECVQDMDHENMFWYRQDPGLGLRLIYFSYDVKMKEKGDIPEGYSVSREKKERFSLILESASTNQTSMYLCASSMYSSGYSYEQYFGPGTRLTVT.

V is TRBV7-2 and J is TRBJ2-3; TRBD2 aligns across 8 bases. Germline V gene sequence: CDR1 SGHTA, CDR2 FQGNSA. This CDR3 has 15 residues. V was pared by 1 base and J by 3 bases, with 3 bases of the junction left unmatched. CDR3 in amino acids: CASSLGAGGTDTQYF. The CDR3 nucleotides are TGTGCCAGCAGCTTAGGTGCGGGAGGTACAGATACGCAGTATTTT.

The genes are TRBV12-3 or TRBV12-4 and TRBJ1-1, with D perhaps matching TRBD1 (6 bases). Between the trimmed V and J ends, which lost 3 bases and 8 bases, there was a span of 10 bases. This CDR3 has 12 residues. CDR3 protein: CASSLYRVEAFF. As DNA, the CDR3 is TGTGCCAGCAGTTTGTACAGGGTGGAAGCTTTCTTT.

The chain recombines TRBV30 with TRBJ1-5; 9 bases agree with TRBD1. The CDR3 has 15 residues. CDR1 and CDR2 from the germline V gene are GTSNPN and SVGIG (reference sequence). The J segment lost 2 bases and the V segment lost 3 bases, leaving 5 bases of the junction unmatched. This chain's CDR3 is CAWSPGQGGNQPQHF. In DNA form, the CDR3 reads TGTGCCTGGAGCCCGGGACAGGGTGGCAATCAGCCCCAGCATTTT.

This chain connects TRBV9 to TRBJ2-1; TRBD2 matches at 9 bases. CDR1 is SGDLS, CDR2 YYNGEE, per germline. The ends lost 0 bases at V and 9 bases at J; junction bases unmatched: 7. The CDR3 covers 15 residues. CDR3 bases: TGTGCCAGCAGCGTAGGGCTAGCGGGGTCTGGTGAGCAGTTCTTC. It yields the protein CASSVGLAGSGEQFF.

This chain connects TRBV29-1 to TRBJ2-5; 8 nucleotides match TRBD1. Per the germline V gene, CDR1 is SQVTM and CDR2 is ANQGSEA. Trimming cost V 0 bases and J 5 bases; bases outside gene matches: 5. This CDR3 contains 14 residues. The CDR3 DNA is TGCAGCGTTGAAGATTCATGGACAGGGGAGACCCAGTACTTC. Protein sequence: CSVEDSWTGETQYF.

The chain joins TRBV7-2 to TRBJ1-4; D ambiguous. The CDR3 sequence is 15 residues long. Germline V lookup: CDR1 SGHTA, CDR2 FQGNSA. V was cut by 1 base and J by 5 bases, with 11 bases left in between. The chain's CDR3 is CASSLDWRLNEKLFF. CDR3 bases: TGTGCCAGCAGCTTAGACTGGCGGTTAAATGAAAAACTGTTTTTT.